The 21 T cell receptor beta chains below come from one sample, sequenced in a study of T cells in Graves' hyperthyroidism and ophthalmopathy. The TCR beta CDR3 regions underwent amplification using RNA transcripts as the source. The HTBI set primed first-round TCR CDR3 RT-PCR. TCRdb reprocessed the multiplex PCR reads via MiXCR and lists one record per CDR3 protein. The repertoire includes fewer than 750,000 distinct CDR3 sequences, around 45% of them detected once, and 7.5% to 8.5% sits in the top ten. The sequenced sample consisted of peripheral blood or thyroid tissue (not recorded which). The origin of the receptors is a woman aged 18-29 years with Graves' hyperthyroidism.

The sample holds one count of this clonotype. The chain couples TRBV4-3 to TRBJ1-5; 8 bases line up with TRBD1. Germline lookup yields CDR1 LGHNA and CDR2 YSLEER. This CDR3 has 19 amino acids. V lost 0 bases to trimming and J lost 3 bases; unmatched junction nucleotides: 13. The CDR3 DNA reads TGCGCCAGCAGCCAAGACTTTATACGACAGGGGTTGGCCAATCAGCCCCAGCATTTT. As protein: CASSQDFIRQGLANQPQHF.

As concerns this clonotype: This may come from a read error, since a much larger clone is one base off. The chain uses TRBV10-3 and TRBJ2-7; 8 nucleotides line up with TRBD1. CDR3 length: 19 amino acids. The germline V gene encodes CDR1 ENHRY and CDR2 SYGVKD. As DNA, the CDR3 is TGTGCCAGCAGTGGGACAGGTTCTAGCCCCGACCAATCCTCCCACGAGCAGTACTTC. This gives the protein CASSGTGSSPDQSSHEQYF.

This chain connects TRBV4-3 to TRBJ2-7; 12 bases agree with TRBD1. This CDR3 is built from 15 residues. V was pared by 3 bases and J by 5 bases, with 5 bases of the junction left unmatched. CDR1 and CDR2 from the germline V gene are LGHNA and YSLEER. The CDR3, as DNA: TGCGCCAGCAGCCACCTCGGGACAGGGGGCAACGAGCAGTACTTC. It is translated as CASSHLGTGGNEQYF.

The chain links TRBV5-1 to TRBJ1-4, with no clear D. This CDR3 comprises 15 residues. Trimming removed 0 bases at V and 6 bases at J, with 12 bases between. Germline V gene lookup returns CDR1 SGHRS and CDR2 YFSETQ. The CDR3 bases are TGCGCCAGCAGCTTGGTTGGGGTCGGGGATGAAAAACTGTTTTTT. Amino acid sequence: CASSLVGVGDEKLFF. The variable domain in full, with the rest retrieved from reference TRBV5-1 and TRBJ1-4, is KAGVTQTPRYLIKTRGQQVTLSCSPISGHRSVSWYQQTPGQGLQFLFEYFSETQRNKGNFPGRFSGRQFSNSRSEMNVSTLELGDSALYLCASSLVGVGDEKLFFGSGTQLSVL.

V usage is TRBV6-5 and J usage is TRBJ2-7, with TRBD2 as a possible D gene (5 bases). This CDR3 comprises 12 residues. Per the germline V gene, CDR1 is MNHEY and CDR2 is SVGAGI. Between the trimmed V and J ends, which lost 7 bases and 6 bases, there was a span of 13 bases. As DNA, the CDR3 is TGTGCCAGCACTGGGAGAGGTGCCGAGCAGTACTTC. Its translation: CASTGRGAEQYF.

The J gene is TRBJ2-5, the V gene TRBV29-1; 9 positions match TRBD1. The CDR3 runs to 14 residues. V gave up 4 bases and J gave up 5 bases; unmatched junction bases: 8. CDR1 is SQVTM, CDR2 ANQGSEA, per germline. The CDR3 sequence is CSVGVGQGDETQYF. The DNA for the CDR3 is TGCAGCGTTGGAGTGGGACAGGGTGATGAGACCCAGTACTTC.

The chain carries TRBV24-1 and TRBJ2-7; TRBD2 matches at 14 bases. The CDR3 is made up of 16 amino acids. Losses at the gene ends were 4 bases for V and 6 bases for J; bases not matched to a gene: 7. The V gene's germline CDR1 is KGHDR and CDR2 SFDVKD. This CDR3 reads CATSDSGLAGEREQYF. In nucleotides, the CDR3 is TGTGCCACCAGTGACTCGGGACTAGCGGGAGAGCGCGAGCAGTACTTC.

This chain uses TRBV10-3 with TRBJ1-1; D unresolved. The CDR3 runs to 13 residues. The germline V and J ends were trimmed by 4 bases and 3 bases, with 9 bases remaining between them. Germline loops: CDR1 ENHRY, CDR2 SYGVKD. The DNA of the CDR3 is TGTGCCATCAGTGGGCCGAGGGACACTGAAGCTTTCTTT. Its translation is CAISGPRDTEAFF.

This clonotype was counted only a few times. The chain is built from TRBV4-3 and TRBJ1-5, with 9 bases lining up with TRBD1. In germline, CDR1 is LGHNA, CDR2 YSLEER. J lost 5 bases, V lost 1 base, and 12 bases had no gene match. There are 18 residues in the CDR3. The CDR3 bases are TGCGCCAGCAGCCAAGGAAGGTTGGGACAGGGATTCTATCAGCCCCAGCATTTT. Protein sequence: CASSQGRLGQGFYQPQHF.

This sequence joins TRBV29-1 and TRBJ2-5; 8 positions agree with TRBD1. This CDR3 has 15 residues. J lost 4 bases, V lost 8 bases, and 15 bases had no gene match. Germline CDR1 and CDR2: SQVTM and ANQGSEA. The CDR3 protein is CSNKAGGAGSETQYF. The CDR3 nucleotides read TGCAGCAACAAGGCAGGGGGCGCAGGTTCAGAGACCCAGTACTTC.

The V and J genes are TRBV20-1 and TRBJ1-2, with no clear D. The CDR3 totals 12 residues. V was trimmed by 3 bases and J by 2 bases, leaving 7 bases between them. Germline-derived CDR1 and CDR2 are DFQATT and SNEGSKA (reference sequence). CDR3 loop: CSASGRNYGYTF. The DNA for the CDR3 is TGCAGTGCTAGCGGGAGGAACTATGGCTACACCTTC.

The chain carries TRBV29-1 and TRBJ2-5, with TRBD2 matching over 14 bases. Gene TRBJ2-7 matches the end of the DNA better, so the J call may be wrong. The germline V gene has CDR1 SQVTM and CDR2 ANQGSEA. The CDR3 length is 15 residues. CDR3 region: CSVGTGTSGSYEQYF. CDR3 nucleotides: TGCAGCGTGGGAACCGGGACTAGCGGGAGTTACGAGCAGTACTTC.

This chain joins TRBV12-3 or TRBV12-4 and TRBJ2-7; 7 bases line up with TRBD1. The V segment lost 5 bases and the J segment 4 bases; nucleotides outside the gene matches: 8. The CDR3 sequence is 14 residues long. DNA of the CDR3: TGTGCCAGCAGTCTCCGGACAGGAACTTACGAGCAGTACTTC. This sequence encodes CASSLRTGTYEQYF.

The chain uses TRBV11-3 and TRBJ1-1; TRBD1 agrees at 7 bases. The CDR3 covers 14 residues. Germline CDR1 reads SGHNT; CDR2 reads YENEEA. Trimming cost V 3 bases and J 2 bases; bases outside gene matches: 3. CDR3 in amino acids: CASSFTGVNTEAFF. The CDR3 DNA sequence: TGTGCCAGCAGCTTTACAGGGGTCAACACTGAAGCTTTCTTT.

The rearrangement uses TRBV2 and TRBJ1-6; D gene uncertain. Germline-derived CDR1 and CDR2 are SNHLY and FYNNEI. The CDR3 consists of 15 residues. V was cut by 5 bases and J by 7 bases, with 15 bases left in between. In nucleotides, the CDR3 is TGTGCCAGCAGTCGTGGAGTCCTAGGGAATTCACCCCTCCACTTT. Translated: CASSRGVLGNSPLHF.

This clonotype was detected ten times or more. CDR3 loop: CASSQDSVLGTEAFF. In DNA form, the CDR3 reads TGCGCCAGCAGCCAAGATTCGGTCTTGGGCACTGAAGCTTTCTTT. The chain has TRBV4-3 and TRBJ1-1; no reliable D call. V was pared by 0 bases and J by 4 bases, with 12 bases between. The CDR3 contains 15 residues. Germline CDR1 is LGHNA and CDR2 is YSLEER.

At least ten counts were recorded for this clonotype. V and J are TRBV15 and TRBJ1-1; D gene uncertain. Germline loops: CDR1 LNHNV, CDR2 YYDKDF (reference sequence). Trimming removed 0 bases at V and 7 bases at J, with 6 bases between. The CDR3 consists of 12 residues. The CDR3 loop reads CATSRDFGEAFF. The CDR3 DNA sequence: TGTGCCACCAGCAGAGACTTTGGTGAAGCTTTCTTT.

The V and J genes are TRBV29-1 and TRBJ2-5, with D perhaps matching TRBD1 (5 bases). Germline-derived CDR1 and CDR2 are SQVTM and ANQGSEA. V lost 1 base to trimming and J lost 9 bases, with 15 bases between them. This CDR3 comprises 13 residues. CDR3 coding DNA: TGCAGCGTTGAAGGGCCAGGGAAGAGTGCCCAGTACTTC. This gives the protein CSVEGPGKSAQYF.

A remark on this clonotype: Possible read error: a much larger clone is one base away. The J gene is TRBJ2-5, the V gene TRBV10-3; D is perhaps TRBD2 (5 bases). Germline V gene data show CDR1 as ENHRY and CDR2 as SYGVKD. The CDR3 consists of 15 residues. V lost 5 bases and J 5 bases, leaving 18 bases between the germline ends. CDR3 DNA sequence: TGTGCCATCAGTTGGCAGAGGGAGCGTGGGGAGACCCAGTACTTC. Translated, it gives CAISWQRERGETQYF.

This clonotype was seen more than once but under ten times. CDR3: CSSVGSTYEQYF. The DNA for the CDR3 is TGCAGCTCAGTTGGCAGCACCTACGAGCAGTACTTC. This chain uses TRBV29-1 with TRBJ2-7; D gene unclear. The CDR3 totals 12 residues. V lost 8 bases and J 2 bases, leaving 13 bases between the germline ends. Germline V gives CDR1 SQVTM, CDR2 ANQGSEA.

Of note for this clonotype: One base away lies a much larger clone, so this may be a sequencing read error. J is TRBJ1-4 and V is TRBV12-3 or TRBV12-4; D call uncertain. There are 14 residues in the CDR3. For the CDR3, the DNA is TGTGCCAGCAGTTTTGGCGGCTCAAATGGAAAACTGTTTTTT. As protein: CASSFGGSNGKLFF.